Listed below are T cell receptor beta chains from one sample, sequenced in a study of regulatory T cells in long-lasting Graves disease. Each CDR3 protein is one row after TCRdb ran MiXCR on the multiplex PCR reads. This sample has roughly 490,000 distinct CDR3 sequences, with 20% to 25% found just once. The source material was peripheral blood mononuclear cells (PBMCs), sampled when the disease was refractory, from a patient treated with antithyroid drugs. These receptors originate from a female donor with Graves disease. Both conserved end residues are part of each CDR3. D genes are given only for firm matches. Clone size is shown for a subset of rows, as once, few, many or a class of expanded clone.

TRBD2	few	TRBV10-3	TRBJ2-7	CAISSGDRDEQYF	TGTGCCATCAGTAGCGGGGATCGGGACGAGCAGTACTTC
TRBD1	many	TRBV5-1	TRBJ1-1	CASSSQGSTEAFF	TGCGCCAGCAGCTCACAGGGGAGCACTGAAGCTTTCTTT
-	once	TRBV27	TRBJ2-1	CASNQRDPTRNEQFF	TGTGCCAGCAATCAACGGGATCCCACCCGCAATGAGCAGTTCTTC
-	many	TRBV12-3/TRBV12-4	TRBJ1-6	CASSPRNNSPLHF	TGTGCCAGCAGTCCGAGGAATAATTCACCCCTCCACTTT
TRBD1	-	TRBV20-1	TRBJ1-6	CSARDRVNSPLHF	TGCAGTGCCAGGGACAGGGTAAATTCACCCCTCCACTTT
-	-	TRBV6-1	TRBJ1-4	CASSTLGTEKLFF	TGTGCCAGCAGTACTCTCGGGACTGAAAAACTGTTTTTT
-	-	TRBV7-3	TRBJ1-2	CASSLTLGQGYTF	TGTGCCAGCAGCTTAACTCTGGGGCAGGGCTACACCTTC
TRBD1	many	TRBV7-2	TRBJ2-7	CASSPGQIPSYEQYF	TGTGCCAGCAGCCCGGGACAGATTCCCTCCTACGAGCAGTACTTC
TRBD2	-	TRBV6-1	TRBJ2-2	CASSPKAGGRGELFF	TGTGCCAGCAGTCCAAAGGCGGGGGGGAGGGGGGAGCTGTTTTTT
-	-	TRBV20-1	TRBJ2-7	CSVPTTGEQYF	TGCAGTGTTCCGACAACGGGAGAGCAGTACTTC
-	many	TRBV28	TRBJ1-5	CASSSLGGTQPQHF	TGTGCCAGCAGTTCGTTGGGGGGGACTCAGCCCCAGCATTTT
-	-	TRBV10-3	TRBJ2-3	CAISVLALGTDTQYF	TGTGCCATCAGTGTGTTAGCGTTGGGCACAGATACGCAGTATTTT
-	few	TRBV30	TRBJ1-2	CAWQKAANYGYTF	TGTGCCTGGCAGAAGGCAGCTAACTATGGCTACACCTTC
-	many	TRBV7-9	TRBJ2-3	CASSLDQAADTQYF	TGTGCCAGCAGCTTAGATCAGGCGGCAGATACGCAGTATTTT
-	-	TRBV6-1	TRBJ1-5	CASSGINQPQHF	TGTGCCAGCAGCGGGATCAATCAGCCCCAGCATTTT
-	-	TRBV18	TRBJ2-7	CASSPNRNTYEQYF	TGTGCCAGCTCACCAAACAGGAATACCTACGAGCAGTACTTC
-	-	TRBV15	TRBJ1-1	CATSRQENTEAFF	TGTGCCACCAGCAGGCAGGAGAACACTGAAGCTTTCTTT
-	few	TRBV19	TRBJ1-2	CASSMAGAYTF	TGTGCCAGTAGTATGGCAGGGGCCTACACCTTC
-	many	TRBV28	TRBJ1-6	CASRGQTGVSPLHF	TGTGCCAGCCGGGGACAAACCGGGGTTTCACCCCTCCACTTT
-	-	TRBV28	TRBJ2-4	CGSNPDGGVNIQYF	TGTGGCAGCAACCCGGACGGAGGGGTCAACATTCAGTACTTC
-	few	TRBV3-1	TRBJ1-6	CASSQAPSSSYNSPLHF	TGTGCCAGCAGCCAAGCCCCTTCGAGCTCCTATAATTCACCCCTCCACTTT
TRBD2	many	TRBV29-1	TRBJ2-2	CSVLLAGGTGELFF	TGCAGCGTTCTACTAGCGGGGGGGACCGGGGAGCTGTTTTTT